The rows below give T cell receptor beta chains drawn from one sample of a study of identifying expanded T cells in peripheral blood. Profiled with immunoSEQ multiplex PCR; TCRdb holds only in-frame clones, not every one. The data show some 75,000 clones, 75% to 90% seen once. Sequences were obtained from blood. These receptors came from a person aged 18 to 75 in good health. The CDR3 runs from the conserved cysteine through the conserved F or W. Fields, in order: clone size, V gene, J gene, D gene, CDR3 protein, CDR3 DNA. A D gene is named only where the DNA matches it firmly. Clone size is stated in some rows and not others, as once, few, many or a class when expanded.

abundance: NA; v_gene: TRBV28; j_gene: TRBJ2-5; d_gene: TRBD2; CDR3aa: CASSQLLAGETQYF; CDR3nt: TGTGCCAGCAGTCAACTACTAGCGGGAGAGACCCAGTACTTC
abundance: NA; v_gene: TRBV6-6; j_gene: TRBJ2-7; d_gene: NA; CDR3aa: CASSYSIGVYEQYF; CDR3nt: TGTGCCAGCAGTTACTCGATCGGCGTCTACGAGCAGTACTTC
abundance: NA; v_gene: TRBV5-1; j_gene: TRBJ1-1; d_gene: NA; CDR3aa: CASSSLTRGTEAFF; CDR3nt: TGCGCCAGCAGCTCTTTGACGAGGGGCACTGAAGCTTTCTTT
abundance: NA; v_gene: TRBV5-8; j_gene: TRBJ2-1; d_gene: NA; CDR3aa: CASSSIPHSSVFTNEQFF; CDR3nt: TGTGCCAGCAGCTCAATACCTCATAGTAGCGTGTTCACCAATGAGCAGTTCTTC
abundance: NA; v_gene: TRBV9; j_gene: TRBJ1-3; d_gene: NA; CDR3aa: CASSVGGGVSGNTIYF; CDR3nt: TGTGCCAGCAGCGTAGGCGGGGGAGTCTCTGGAAACACCATATATTTT
abundance: NA; v_gene: TRBV5-6; j_gene: TRBJ2-1; d_gene: NA; CDR3aa: CASSLPGTAREQFF; CDR3nt: TGTGCCAGCAGCTTACCCGGGACCGCGAGAGAGCAGTTCTTC
abundance: NA; v_gene: TRBV27; j_gene: TRBJ2-7; d_gene: NA; CDR3aa: CASSRNSYEQYF; CDR3nt: TGTGCCAGCAGCCGGAACTCCTACGAGCAGTACTTC
abundance: few; v_gene: TRBV2; j_gene: TRBJ1-5; d_gene: NA; CDR3aa: CASSTEHSNQPQHF; CDR3nt: TGTGCCAGCAGCACAGAACATAGCAATCAGCCCCAGCATTTT
abundance: once; v_gene: TRBV2; j_gene: TRBJ1-6; d_gene: NA; CDR3aa: CASTHYNSPLHF; CDR3nt: TGTGCCAGCACCCACTATAATTCACCCCTCCACTTT
abundance: NA; v_gene: TRBV5-1; j_gene: TRBJ2-7; d_gene: TRBD2; CDR3aa: CASSLWGGYEQYF; CDR3nt: TGCGCCAGCAGCTTGTGGGGGGGCTACGAGCAGTACTTC
abundance: NA; v_gene: TRBV6-7; j_gene: TRBJ2-5; d_gene: NA; CDR3aa: CASSYGAAQETQYF; CDR3nt: TGTGCCAGCAGTTACGGGGCCGCCCAAGAGACCCAGTACTTC
abundance: NA; v_gene: TRBV7-9; j_gene: TRBJ1-4; d_gene: TRBD1; CDR3aa: CASSLATGALEKLFF; CDR3nt: TGTGCCAGCAGCTTAGCGACAGGGGCATTAGAAAAACTGTTTTTT
abundance: NA; v_gene: TRBV6-4; j_gene: TRBJ1-1; d_gene: NA; CDR3aa: CASSAQFDTEAFF; CDR3nt: TGTGCCAGCAGTGCACAGTTCGACACTGAAGCTTTCTTT
abundance: NA; v_gene: TRBV28; j_gene: TRBJ1-1; d_gene: NA; CDR3aa: CASSEPGRRREAFF; CDR3nt: TGTGCCAGCAGCGAACCGGGACGGAGGCGAGAAGCTTTCTTT
abundance: NA; v_gene: TRBV5-6; j_gene: TRBJ2-7; d_gene: NA; CDR3aa: CASSLLLVPYEQYF; CDR3nt: TGTGCCAGCAGCTTGCTACTAGTCCCCTACGAGCAGTACTTC
abundance: NA; v_gene: TRBV6-5; j_gene: TRBJ1-2; d_gene: NA; CDR3aa: CASSSNSGRYTF; CDR3nt: TGTGCCAGCAGTTCGAACTCGGGCCGCTACACCTTC
abundance: NA; v_gene: TRBV28; j_gene: TRBJ1-1; d_gene: TRBD1; CDR3aa: CASSFKRRTGGLSRTEAFF; CDR3nt: TGTGCCAGCAGTTTCAAGAGGAGGACAGGGGGCTTATCGAGGACTGAAGCTTTCTTT
abundance: NA; v_gene: TRBV21-1; j_gene: TRBJ1-6; d_gene: NA; CDR3aa: CASSKKGTGKEDSPLHF; CDR3nt: TGTGCCAGCAGCAAAAAGGGAACAGGGAAGGAGGATTCACCCCTCCACTTT
abundance: NA; v_gene: TRBV5-4; j_gene: TRBJ1-3; d_gene: TRBD1; CDR3aa: CASSTGQGSLGGNTIYF; CDR3nt: TGTGCCAGCAGCACGGGACAGGGATCACTAGGTGGAAACACCATATATTTT
abundance: NA; v_gene: TRBV10-2; j_gene: TRBJ1-6; d_gene: TRBD1; CDR3aa: CASSGGQGNSPLHF; CDR3nt: TGCGCCAGCAGCGGGGGACAGGGGAATTCACCCCTCCACTTT
abundance: NA; v_gene: TRBV7-2; j_gene: TRBJ1-4; d_gene: NA; CDR3aa: CASSYAGVNEKLFF; CDR3nt: TGTGCCAGCAGCTACGCAGGGGTAAATGAAAAACTGTTTTTT
abundance: NA; v_gene: TRBV28; j_gene: TRBJ2-3; d_gene: NA; CDR3aa: CASTGATDTQYF; CDR3nt: TGTGCCAGCACGGGAGCCACAGATACGCAGTATTTT
abundance: few; v_gene: TRBV30; j_gene: TRBJ2-7; d_gene: TRBD1; CDR3aa: CAWSRGQGPNYEQYF; CDR3nt: TGTGCCTGGAGTAGGGGACAGGGGCCGAACTACGAGCAGTACTTC
abundance: NA; v_gene: TRBV19; j_gene: TRBJ1-2; d_gene: TRBD1; CDR3aa: CASSFPGQGHGYTF; CDR3nt: TGTGCCAGTAGTTTCCCCGGACAGGGTCATGGCTACACCTTC
abundance: NA; v_gene: TRBV7-9; j_gene: TRBJ2-7; d_gene: NA; CDR3aa: CASSSRSVASSYEQYF; CDR3nt: TGTGCCAGCAGCTCCCGTAGCGTGGCGAGCTCCTACGAGCAGTACTTC
abundance: NA; v_gene: TRBV29-1; j_gene: TRBJ2-6; d_gene: NA; CDR3aa: CSVKGSGANVLTF; CDR3nt: TGCAGCGTTAAAGGCTCGGGGGCCAACGTCCTGACTTTC
abundance: NA; v_gene: TRBV19; j_gene: TRBJ2-3; d_gene: NA; CDR3aa: CASSIPGLTPTQYF; CDR3nt: TGTGCCAGTAGTATCCCGGGACTCACCCCAACGCAGTATTTT
abundance: NA; v_gene: TRBV7-7; j_gene: TRBJ2-5; d_gene: NA; CDR3aa: CASSRSGGQGETQYF; CDR3nt: TGTGCCAGCAGCCGAAGCGGTGGGCAGGGGGAGACCCAGTACTTC
abundance: NA; v_gene: TRBV10-1; j_gene: TRBJ1-3; d_gene: NA; CDR3aa: CASSVNSGNTIYF; CDR3nt: TGCGCCAGCAGTGTCAACAGTGGAAACACCATATATTTT